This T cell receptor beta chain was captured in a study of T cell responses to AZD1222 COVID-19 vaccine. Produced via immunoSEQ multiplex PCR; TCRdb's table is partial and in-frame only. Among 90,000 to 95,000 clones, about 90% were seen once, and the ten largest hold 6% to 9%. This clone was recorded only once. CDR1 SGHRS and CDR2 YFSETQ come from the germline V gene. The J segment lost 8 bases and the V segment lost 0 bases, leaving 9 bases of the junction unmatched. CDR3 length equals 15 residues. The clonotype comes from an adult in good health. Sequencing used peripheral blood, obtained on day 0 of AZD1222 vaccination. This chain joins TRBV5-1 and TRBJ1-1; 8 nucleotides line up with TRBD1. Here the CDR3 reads CASSLADRGPTEAFF. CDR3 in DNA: TGCGCCAGCAGCTTGGCCGACAGGGGCCCCACCGAAGCTTTCTTT.